The 13 T cell receptor beta chains listed next were all sequenced from one sample in a study of T cells in Graves' hyperthyroidism and ophthalmopathy. Amplification yielded TCR beta CDR3 regions, with RNA transcripts as the source. The HTBI set primed first-round TCR CDR3 RT-PCR. MiXCR, run by TCRdb on the multiplex PCR reads, gives a single entry per CDR3 protein. In the table there are roughly 380,000 distinct CDR3 sequences, roughly 14% of which are singletons. Sequencing was performed on blood. Every receptor here comes from a woman in her sixties or seventies with Graves' hyperthyroidism.

This clonotype was found many times. The J gene is TRBJ2-3, the V gene TRBV30; perhaps TRBD2 as D (6 bases). This CDR3 has 12 residues. Germline V CDR1 and CDR2: GTSNPN, SVGIG (reference sequence). Trimming removed 2 bases from V and 6 bases from J, with 9 bases in between. Here the CDR3 reads CAWSFGGDTQYF. CDR3 bases: TGTGCCTGGAGTTTTGGGGGGGATACGCAGTATTTT.

The chain couples TRBV19 to TRBJ2-7; 11 bases agree with TRBD2. With V trimmed by 2 bases and J by 2 bases, 2 bases remained unmatched. CDR1 is LNHDA, CDR2 SQIVND, per germline (reference sequence). The CDR3 sequence is 15 residues long. The CDR3 reads CASSIISGRAYEQYF. The CDR3 DNA reads as TGTGCCAGTAGTATAATTAGCGGGAGGGCCTACGAGCAGTACTTC.

This clonotype was observed at least ten times. V and J are TRBV15 and TRBJ2-1, with D tentatively TRBD2 (6 bases). Trimming pared 6 bases from V and 1 base from J, leaving 13 bases between. The CDR3 spans 15 residues. Germline loops: CDR1 LNHNV, CDR2 YYDKDF (reference sequence). The CDR3 spells CATSLPGVSYNEQFF. CDR3 nucleotides: TGTGCCACCAGTTTACCGGGAGTATCCTACAATGAGCAGTTCTTC.

The CDR3: CASSAGEGVNEQFF. The CDR3 DNA is TGCGCCAGCAGTGCGGGAGAAGGGGTTAATGAGCAGTTCTTC. The chain uses TRBV5-1 and TRBJ2-1, with 7 bases lining up with TRBD2. Germline trimming cut 5 bases from V and 7 bases from J; bases unmatched to any gene: 9. Germline CDR1 SGHRS, CDR2 YFSETQ. The CDR3 sequence is 14 residues long.

This clonotype has at least ten counts. V is TRBV28 and J is TRBJ2-7; D is possibly TRBD2 (6 bases). This CDR3 region has 13 residues. Trimming shortened V by 6 bases and J by 2 bases, and 11 bases separated the two germline ends. Germline values: CDR1 MDHEN, CDR2 SYDVKM. In DNA, the CDR3 is TGTGCCAGCAGCGCAACTAGCCCCTACGAGCAGTACTTC. Translated, it gives CASSATSPYEQYF. Full variable domain (rest looked up from reference TRBV28 and TRBJ2-7): DVKVTQSSRYLVKRTGEKVFLECVQDMDHENMFWYRQDPGLGLRLIYFSYDVKMKEKGDIPEGYSVSREKKERFSLILESASTNQTSMYLCASSATSPYEQYFGPGTRLTVT.

This sequence joins TRBV29-1 and TRBJ2-1; no definite D call. Germline loops: CDR1 SQVTM, CDR2 ANQGSEA. V was trimmed by 6 bases and J by 5 bases, leaving 11 bases between them. The CDR3 covers 12 residues. CDR3 bases: TGCAGCGTCCTTGGCCTAAACAATGAGCAGTTCTTC. Residues: CSVLGLNNEQFF.

This clonotype was counted between two and nine times. A much larger clone differs from this one at a single base, so this may be a read error. The chain recombines TRBV6-1 with TRBJ1-5; D gene ambiguous. The CDR3 extends over 15 amino acids. The germline V gene has CDR1 MNHNS and CDR2 SASEGT. CDR3 in amino acids: CASSDTGSSTQPQHF. CDR3 DNA sequence: TGTGCCAGCAGTGACACCGGGAGTAGCACTCAGCCCCAGCATTTT.

This clonotype has a handful of counts. The junction does not match germline at one end; this may be a read error. The chain links TRBV3-1 to TRBJ2-3; D is ambiguous. Germline CDR1 LGHDT, CDR2 YNNKEL (reference sequence). There are 15 residues in the CDR3. The DNA of the CDR3 is TGTGCCAGCAGCCAAGCCGGACCAGCCACAGATACGCGGTATTTT. This translates into CASSQAGPATDTRYF.

This clonotype was observed at least ten times. The gene calls are TRBV6-2 or TRBV6-3 and TRBJ2-7; 7 nucleotides line up with TRBD1. Germline V gene lookup returns CDR1 MNHEY and CDR2 SVGEGT. V was pared by 7 bases and J by 6 bases, with 9 bases of the junction left unmatched. This CDR3 comprises 13 residues. The CDR3 bases are TGTGCCAGCAAGTCGGGACAGACCAGCGAGCAGTACTTC. The encoded protein is CASKSGQTSEQYF.

There are many counts of this clonotype. This chain connects TRBV20-1 to TRBJ2-3, with D possibly matching TRBD2 (6 bases). The V gene's germline CDR1 is DFQATT and CDR2 SNEGSKA (reference sequence). There are 17 residues in the CDR3. V lost 0 bases and J 0 bases, leaving 16 bases between the germline ends. The CDR3 coding sequence is TGCAGTGCTAGAGATTTGGAGGGCCCCCTTAGCACAGATACGCAGTATTTT. It specifies CSARDLEGPLSTDTQYF.

Many counts were recorded for this clonotype. The chain employs TRBV7-2 and TRBJ2-3; D ambiguous. Germline V CDR1 and CDR2: SGHTA, FQGNSA. The length of the CDR3 is 13 residues. Trimming took 3 bases from V and 4 from J, leaving 8 bases between them. The CDR3 sequence: CASSLARADTQYF. The CDR3 DNA reads as TGTGCCAGCAGCTTGGCTAGGGCAGATACGCAGTATTTT.

This clonotype was detected only a few times. The V call is TRBV25-1, the J call TRBJ2-1; D not resolved. V lost 7 bases, J lost 9 bases, and 13 bases lay in between. The CDR3 has 12 residues. Germline V gene sequence: CDR1 MGHDK, CDR2 SYGVNS. CDR3 DNA: TGTGCCAGCACTCCAACCCGGTGTGAGCAGTTCTTC. It translates to CASTPTRCEQFF.

This clonotype was detected many times. The gene calls are TRBV30 and TRBJ2-7; D possibly matches TRBD1 or TRBD2 (6 bases each). Germline CDR1 is GTSNPN and CDR2 is SVGIG (reference sequence). Trimming cost V 0 bases and J 6 bases, with 12 bases left between them. The CDR3 extends over 13 amino acids. The chain's CDR3 is CAWSVSPGAEQYF. For the CDR3, the DNA is TGTGCCTGGAGTGTAAGCCCGGGGGCCGAGCAGTACTTC.